The 12 T cell receptor beta chains given below trace back to one sample, sequenced in a study of blood T cells in healthy people across ages. Combining a sample-barcoded 5' primer with a J-beta primer mix, a second PCR ran for about 7 to 11 cycles. TCRdb re-called the 5' RACE reads through MiXCR, storing one row per CDR3 protein. The sample lists roughly 730,000 distinct CDR3 sequences, approximately 53% occurring once. Specimen: blood. These receptors came from a man aged 35-49 years in good health.

This chain connects TRBV7-6 to TRBJ2-1; D is possibly TRBD1 or TRBD2 (5 bases each). The germline gives CDR1 SGHVS, CDR2 FNYEAQ. Trimming left V 4 bases short and J 6 bases short, with 16 bases between. This CDR3 is 15 amino acids long. CDR3 DNA: TGTGCCAGCAGCTCCCGGGACCCCTCCGGCAATGAGCAGTTCTTC. Residues: CASSSRDPSGNEQFF.

V usage is TRBV5-1 and J usage is TRBJ2-7; D is perhaps TRBD1 (5 bases). CDR3 length equals 14 residues. The V gene's germline CDR1 is SGHRS and CDR2 YFSETQ. V was trimmed by 0 bases and J by 5 bases, leaving 12 bases between them. The CDR3 protein is CASSLANKGDEQYF. In DNA, the CDR3 is TGCGCCAGCAGCTTGGCCAACAAAGGGGACGAGCAGTACTTC.

CDR3 in amino acids: CASSLKSGTLYGHEQYF. CDR3 nucleotides: TGTGCCAGCAGCTTAAAATCCGGGACTCTATACGGCCACGAGCAGTACTTC. The genes are TRBV7-3 and TRBJ2-7; D is possibly TRBD2 (6 bases). This CDR3 spans 17 amino acids. V was cut by 1 base and J by 5 bases, with 21 bases left in between. Looked up from germline, CDR1 is SGHTA and CDR2 is FQGTGA.

This chain joins TRBV2 and TRBJ2-5; D may be TRBD1 (6 bases). V shed 6 bases and J shed 7 bases, with 24 bases lying between them. There are 16 residues in the CDR3. Germline CDR1 reads SNHLY; CDR2 reads FYNNEI. The CDR3 is CASRAPQWASRGTQYF. CDR3 bases: TGTGCCAGCAGGGCACCCCAGTGGGCTAGCAGGGGGACCCAGTACTTC.

At least ten counts were recorded for this clonotype. J is TRBJ1-4 and V is TRBV25-1; a possible D gene is TRBD1 (5 bases). Germline assignment: CDR1 MGHDK and CDR2 SYGVNS. This CDR3 contains 14 residues. V lost 0 bases to trimming and J lost 6 bases, with 8 bases between them. The CDR3, as DNA: TGTGCCAGCAGTGAATACCGGGGGGATGAAAAACTGTTTTTT. This sequence encodes CASSEYRGDEKLFF.

V and J are TRBV20-1 and TRBJ2-5, with a weak D call TRBD1 (6 bases). This CDR3 is built from 15 residues. Germline assignment: CDR1 DFQATT and CDR2 SNEGSKA (reference sequence). Trimming left V 5 bases short and J 4 bases short, with 20 bases between. The CDR3 coding sequence is TGCAGTGCTCCCCTAAACGGCCAGGGGAGAGAGACCCAGTACTTC. Its translation: CSAPLNGQGRETQYF.

The chain has TRBV20-1 and TRBJ1-1, with D possibly matching TRBD1 (5 bases). The CDR3 extends over 14 amino acids. The germline CDR1 and CDR2 sequences are DFQATT and SNEGSKA (reference sequence). The V end lost 3 bases, the J end lost 8 bases, and 19 bases lay between the germline ends. CDR3 loop: CSASANFLGVEAFF. CDR3 nucleotide sequence: TGCAGTGCTAGCGCGAATTTTCTGGGGGTAGAAGCTTTCTTT.

This clonotype appeared a few times. The rearrangement joins TRBV27 to TRBJ1-5; no definite D call. This CDR3 contains 13 residues. The germline V gene encodes CDR1 MNHEY and CDR2 SMNVEV (reference sequence). Trimming pared 2 bases from V and 4 bases from J, leaving 6 bases between. As DNA, the CDR3 is TGTGCCAGCAGTTTAGGTCCTAATCAGCCCCAGCATTTT. Translated, it gives CASSLGPNQPQHF.

This sequence joins TRBV20-1 and TRBJ2-7; weak D call: TRBD2 (5 bases). V was trimmed by 7 bases and J by 4 bases, leaving 23 bases between them. This CDR3 region has 15 residues. Germline CDR1 and CDR2: DFQATT and SNEGSKA (reference sequence). CDR3 protein: CSVKTARLGVYEQYF. CDR3 in DNA: TGCAGTGTCAAAACCGCCCGTCTCGGGGTTTACGAGCAGTACTTC.

Here the CDR3 DNA reads TGTGCCAGCACCAATTCCGTAGGCAATTGGGGGCGGGAGACCCAGTACTTC. This encodes CASTNSVGNWGRETQYF. V is TRBV6-1 and J is TRBJ2-4; possibly TRBD1 for D (6 bases). The tail of the sequence fits TRBJ2-5 better, so the J call may be wrong. Per the germline V gene, CDR1 is MNHNS and CDR2 is SASEGT. The CDR3 sequence is 17 residues long.

The rearrangement links TRBV27 to TRBJ2-3; 10 bases align to TRBD2. The CDR3 consists of 13 residues. Germline assignment: CDR1 MNHEY and CDR2 SMNVEV (reference sequence). With 6 bases clipped from V and 5 bases from J, the junction kept 2 bases outside the gene matches. CDR3 sequence reads: CASRVAGGDTQYF. CDR3 DNA: TGTGCCAGCAGGGTAGCGGGAGGAGATACGCAGTATTTT.

This clonotype was counted only a few times. The chain recombines TRBV2 with TRBJ2-1; TRBD1 aligns across 10 bases. This CDR3 has 16 amino acids. In germline, CDR1 is SNHLY, CDR2 FYNNEI. Trimming at V came to 7 bases and at J to 8 bases, leaving 14 bases not matched to a gene. CDR3 loop: CASTWGQGFLSDEQFF. CDR3 in DNA: TGTGCCAGCACCTGGGGACAGGGGTTCCTTAGCGATGAGCAGTTCTTC.